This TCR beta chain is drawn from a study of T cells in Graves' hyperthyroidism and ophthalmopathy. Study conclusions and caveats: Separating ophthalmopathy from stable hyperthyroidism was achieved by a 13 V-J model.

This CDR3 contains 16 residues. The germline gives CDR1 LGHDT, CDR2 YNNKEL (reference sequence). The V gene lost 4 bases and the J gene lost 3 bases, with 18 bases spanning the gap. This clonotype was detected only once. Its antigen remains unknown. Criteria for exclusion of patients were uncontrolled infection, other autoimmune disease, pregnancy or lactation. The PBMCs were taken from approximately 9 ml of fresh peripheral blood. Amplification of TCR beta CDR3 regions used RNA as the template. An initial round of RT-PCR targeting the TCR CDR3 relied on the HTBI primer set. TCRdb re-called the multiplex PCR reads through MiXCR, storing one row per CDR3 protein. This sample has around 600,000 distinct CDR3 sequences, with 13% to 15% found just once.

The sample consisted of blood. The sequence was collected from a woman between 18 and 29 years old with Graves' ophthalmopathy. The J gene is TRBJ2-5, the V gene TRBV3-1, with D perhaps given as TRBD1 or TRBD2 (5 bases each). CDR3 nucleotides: TGTGCCAGCAGCCCTCTAAATCGGGGCCAAAAAGAGACCCAGTACTTC. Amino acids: CASSPLNRGQKETQYF.